Listed below are T cell receptor beta chains from one sample, sequenced in a study of T-cell memory formation after mild COVID-19. TCRdb called the 5' RACE reads again in MiXCR, with one record for every CDR3 protein. The sample includes about 110,000 distinct CDR3 sequences, roughly 12% of them seen just once. The sequenced sample consisted of PBMCs or a T cell subset sorted from them (not recorded which). These TCRs come from an adult woman who had mild COVID-19 (a few samples of this study predate the infection). Cell type and time point are not known. Both conserved end residues are part of each CDR3. D genes are given only for firm matches. Not every row has a clone size; where given, it reads once, few, many or a size class.

V	D	J	size	CDR3	DNA
TRBV15	TRBD2	TRBJ2-2	medium-sized	CATSSGGLDATGELFF	TGTGCCACCAGCAGTGGGGGACTAGATGCCACCGGGGAGCTGTTTTTT
TRBV5-1	NA	TRBJ2-1	few	CASSPGRGTYNEQFF	TGCGCCAGCAGCCCCGGACGGGGAACCTACAATGAGCAGTTCTTC
TRBV27	NA	TRBJ2-5	few	CASSPYNRESVGGQYF	TGTGCCAGCAGTCCATACAACAGGGAATCGGTTGGGGGCCAGTACTTC
TRBV12-3/TRBV12-4	TRBD2	TRBJ2-7	NA	CASTPGLAGTYEQYF	TGTGCCAGCACCCCGGGACTAGCGGGAACCTACGAGCAGTACTTC
TRBV12-3/TRBV12-4	NA	TRBJ2-3	many	CASSLLGRSGTDTQYF	TGTGCCAGCAGTCTGCTTGGGAGGAGCGGCACAGATACGCAGTATTTT
TRBV7-2	TRBD2	TRBJ2-1	NA	CASSGRTSGLYNEQFF	TGTGCCAGCAGCGGGCGAACTAGCGGGTTATACAATGAGCAGTTCTTC
TRBV6-2/TRBV6-3	TRBD1	TRBJ2-2	NA	CASAGTEATGELFF	TGTGCCAGTGCCGGGACAGAGGCCACCGGGGAGCTGTTTTTT
TRBV29-1	TRBD2	TRBJ2-7	few	CSVIGGSGTYEQYF	TGCAGCGTTATTGGCGGGAGTGGGACCTACGAGCAGTACTTC
TRBV4-1	NA	TRBJ2-5	NA	CASSQDGGRETQYF	TGCGCCAGCAGCCAAGATGGGGGGAGGGAGACCCAGTACTTC
TRBV10-2	TRBD1	TRBJ2-7	NA	CASSRQGAQGQYF	TGCGCCAGCAGCCGACAGGGGGCTCAAGGGCAGTACTTC
TRBV9	NA	TRBJ2-3	NA	CASSTGGGMGTDTQYF	TGTGCCAGCAGCACAGGTGGGGGGATGGGGACAGATACGCAGTATTTT
TRBV12-3/TRBV12-4	TRBD1	TRBJ1-2	few	CASRRDRADYGYTF	TGTGCCAGCAGAAGGGACAGGGCTGACTATGGCTACACCTTC
TRBV12-3/TRBV12-4	TRBD1	TRBJ1-1	many	CASSVGQGDTEAFF	TGTGCCAGCAGTGTGGGACAGGGGGACACTGAAGCTTTCTTT
TRBV5-5	NA	TRBJ1-5	few	CASTSAQGTQPQHF	TGTGCCAGCACCTCGGCCCAGGGCACTCAGCCCCAGCATTTT
TRBV6-5	NA	TRBJ2-2	few	CASSYSSVYTGELFF	TGTGCCAGCAGTTACTCGTCGGTATACACCGGGGAGCTGTTTTTT
TRBV20-1	TRBD1	TRBJ1-6	NA	CSAQDRGQIGSPLHF	TGCAGTGCTCAAGACAGGGGGCAAATTGGTTCACCCCTCCACTTT
TRBV5-5	TRBD1	TRBJ2-7	NA	CASRARQGFEYEQYF	TGTGCCAGCAGGGCGCGACAGGGGTTTGAGTACGAGCAGTACTTC
TRBV2	NA	TRBJ2-7	NA	CASSDGQNNEQYF	TGTGCCAGCAGTGACGGGCAGAACAACGAGCAGTACTTC
TRBV24-1	NA	TRBJ1-2	NA	CATRDTVYGYTF	TGTGCCACCAGGGACACCGTTTATGGCTACACCTTC
TRBV4-2	TRBD2	TRBJ2-5	many	CASSRRLAGEETQYF	TGTGCCAGCAGCCGGAGACTAGCGGGGGAAGAGACCCAGTACTTC
TRBV12-3/TRBV12-4	TRBD1	TRBJ1-2	NA	CASSYPGGAFHYGYTF	TGTGCCAGCAGTTATCCAGGGGGCGCTTTTCACTATGGCTACACCTTC
TRBV6-5	NA	TRBJ1-5	few	CASSYSSEVGNQPQHF	TGTGCCAGCAGTTACTCTAGTGAGGTCGGCAATCAGCCCCAGCATTTT
TRBV4-1	NA	TRBJ1-2	few	CASSQEAPTGAYGYTF	TGCGCCAGCAGCCAAGAGGCCCCGACTGGTGCCTATGGCTACACCTTC
TRBV20-1	TRBD1	TRBJ1-2	few	CSAQTGWGGYTF	TGCAGTGCCCAGACAGGGTGGGGTGGCTACACCTTC
TRBV20-1	NA	TRBJ1-1	NA	CSARDPLLDLGSNTEAFF	TGCAGTGCTAGAGACCCCCTCCTCGATCTCGGTTCGAACACTGAAGCCTTCTTT
TRBV19	NA	TRBJ2-5	few	CASSVLGGLPQYF	TGTGCCAGTAGTGTACTAGGGGGTCTGCCCCAGTACTTC
TRBV14	TRBD2	TRBJ2-1	few	CASSQLLAGGPNEQFF	TGTGCCAGCAGCCAACTACTAGCGGGAGGCCCCAATGAGCAGTTCTTC
TRBV23-1	NA	TRBJ2-7	few	CASRIRPYYEQYF	TGCGCCAGCAGAATTCGGCCGTACTACGAGCAGTACTTC
TRBV2	NA	TRBJ2-1	few	CASLEGLGEQFF	TGTGCCAGCCTGGAGGGTTTGGGTGAGCAGTTCTTC
TRBV19	TRBD2	TRBJ2-1	NA	CASSDGGDYNEQFF	TGTGCCAGTAGTGACGGGGGGGATTACAATGAGCAGTTCTTC
TRBV25-1	TRBD1	TRBJ2-5	NA	CASSELGGPTQETQYF	TGTGCCAGCAGTGAATTAGGGGGCCCCACACAAGAGACCCAGTACTTC
TRBV7-9	NA	TRBJ1-2	few	CASSSGTLYGYTF	TGTGCCAGCAGCTCCGGGACGCTCTATGGCTACACCTTC
TRBV4-1	NA	TRBJ1-4	NA	CASSQVASRNEKLFF	TGCGCCAGCAGCCAAGTAGCGAGTCGGAATGAAAAACTGTTTTTT
TRBV5-5	NA	TRBJ1-2	NA	CASSLDTGPYGYTF	TGTGCCAGCAGCTTGGATACGGGGCCCTATGGCTACACCTTC
TRBV13	NA	TRBJ2-7	few	CASSFKGFGGQYF	TGTGCCAGCAGCTTCAAGGGTTTCGGCGGGCAGTACTTC
TRBV15	NA	TRBJ1-5	few	CATSRDRGSDQPQHF	TGTGCCACCAGCAGAGATCGGGGGTCGGATCAGCCCCAGCATTTT
TRBV24-1	NA	TRBJ2-7	few	CATSDGSYEQYF	TGTGCCACCAGTGATGGCTCCTACGAGCAGTACTTC
TRBV11-2	NA	TRBJ2-5	NA	CASSSSGLRGTQYF	TGTGCCAGCAGCTCCTCAGGACTCCGGGGGACCCAGTACTTC
TRBV12-3/TRBV12-4	NA	TRBJ1-5	few	CASSSVSGGYSNQPQHF	TGTGCCAGCAGTTCAGTTTCTGGGGGGTATAGCAATCAGCCCCAGCATTTT
TRBV7-9	NA	TRBJ2-3	NA	CASSLNTGIKDTQYF	TGTGCCAGCAGCTTAAATACGGGGATAAAAGATACGCAGTATTTT
TRBV7-6	NA	TRBJ2-3	NA	CASSLAQGGMTDTQYF	TGTGCCAGCAGCTTAGCTCAGGGTGGAATGACAGATACGCAGTATTTT
TRBV20-1	NA	TRBJ2-4	few	CSARWVLAKNIQYF	TGCAGTGCTAGATGGGTCCTAGCCAAAAACATTCAGTACTTC
TRBV4-3	NA	TRBJ2-1	few	CASSQEGGWEEEQFF	TGCGCCAGCAGCCAAGAGGGGGGATGGGAGGAGGAGCAGTTCTTC
TRBV4-3	TRBD1	TRBJ2-7	few	CASSHLTGTGGDEQYF	TGCGCCAGCAGCCACTTAACCGGGACAGGGGGTGACGAGCAGTACTTC